The 20 T cell receptor beta chains below were found in one sample sequenced in a study of shared clonotypes between healthy human individuals. The method was immunoSEQ multiplex PCR; TCRdb's version includes in-frame clones alone and lacks a portion of them. The repertoire includes approximately 470,000 clones, around 73% of them detected once, and approximately 12% sits in the top ten. The sequenced sample was PBMCs. The receptors were sampled from a woman aged 40 to 50 in good health. Some clones in this sample may be carry-over from other donors' samples.

The chain has TRBV7-9 and TRBJ1-5; D remains unclear. The V end lost 3 bases, the J end lost 11 bases, and 11 bases lay between the germline ends. Germline values: CDR1 SEHNR, CDR2 FQNEAQ (reference sequence). The CDR3 totals 12 residues. In DNA, the CDR3 is TGTGCCAGCAGCTTTGACCTTGGGGCCCAGCATTTT. Protein sequence: CASSFDLGAQHF.

The table lists this clone with a count of one. V is TRBV7-2 and J is TRBJ1-5, with D possibly being TRBD1 (5 bases). The CDR3 totals 13 residues. V lost 2 bases and J 9 bases, leaving 11 bases between the germline ends. CDR1 SGHTA and CDR2 FQGNSA come from the germline V gene. DNA of the CDR3: TGTGCCAGCAGCTTACACGGGGCCGGGCCCCAGCATTTT. Its translation is CASSLHGAGPQHF.

The rearrangement links TRBV19 to TRBJ2-7; 8 nucleotides align to TRBD1. The CDR3 contains 16 residues. The germline V gene encodes CDR1 LNHDA and CDR2 SQIVND (reference sequence). Trimming took 3 bases from V and 7 from J; bases not matched to a gene: 14. The CDR3 region has the DNA TGTGCCAGTAGTATCCTTCCGGGACAGGCCCTTTCTGAGCAGTACTTC. It encodes CASSILPGQALSEQYF.

A few counts support this clone. The genes are TRBV28 and TRBJ2-7; D may be TRBD2 (6 bases). V shed 7 bases and J shed 3 bases, with 19 bases lying between them. This CDR3 has 15 amino acids. CDR1 MDHEN and CDR2 SYDVKM come from the germline V gene. CDR3 loop: CASTRGGAMDYEQYF. The CDR3 coding sequence is TGTGCCAGCACAAGGGGAGGTGCGATGGACTACGAGCAGTACTTC.

This clone was counted only a few times. The chain uses TRBV6-1 and TRBJ2-7, with D possibly TRBD2 on 5 matching bases. This CDR3 contains 16 residues. Germline V gene lookup returns CDR1 MNHNS and CDR2 SASEGT. V lost 2 bases to trimming and J lost 0 bases, with 14 bases between them. The CDR3 DNA follows: TGTGCCAGCAGTGAAAGGTCGGACTCTTACTCCTACGAGCAGTACTTC. Translation gives CASSERSDSYSYEQYF.

The rearrangement uses TRBV7-8 and TRBJ2-1; D is unclear. V was cut by 1 base and J by 0 bases, with 13 bases left in between. Germline CDR1 is SGHVS and CDR2 is FQNEAQ. CDR3 length: 17 amino acids. CDR3 in DNA: TGTGCCAGCAGCTTAGTGAGGCGGTCGAGCTCCTACAATGAGCAGTTCTTC. Amino acid sequence: CASSLVRRSSSYNEQFF.

The chain joins TRBV5-1 to TRBJ1-1; TRBD1 agrees at 11 bases. Trimming cost V 3 bases and J 2 bases; bases outside gene matches: 6. Per the germline V gene, CDR1 is SGHRS and CDR2 is YFSETQ. This CDR3 is 16 amino acids long. The CDR3 spells CASSWGTGGGNTEAFF. Here the CDR3 DNA reads TGCGCCAGCAGCTGGGGGACAGGGGGAGGTAACACTGAAGCTTTCTTT.

This chain uses TRBV6-5 with TRBJ2-7; no firm D call. From germline, CDR1 is MNHEY and CDR2 SVGAGI. V lost 5 bases to trimming and J lost 3 bases, with 11 bases between them. The CDR3 runs 13 residues. The CDR3 loop is CASSTWPGYEQYF. The CDR3 coding sequence is TGTGCCAGCAGTACTTGGCCTGGCTACGAGCAGTACTTC.

The chain has TRBV29-1 and TRBJ2-7; D gene ambiguous. This CDR3 is built from 12 residues. Trimming shortened V by 3 bases and J by 4 bases, and 10 bases separated the two germline ends. CDR1 and CDR2 from the germline V gene are SQVTM and ANQGSEA. In DNA, the CDR3 is TGCAGCGTTGAGATTGAGGCATACGAGCAGTACTTC. Its protein is CSVEIEAYEQYF.

This chain uses TRBV7-9 with TRBJ2-7; 8 positions agree with TRBD1. Trimming took 5 bases from V and 4 from J; bases not matched to a gene: 7. Germline V gene sequence: CDR1 SEHNR, CDR2 FQNEAQ (reference sequence). The CDR3 length is 14 residues. This CDR3 reads CASSLTGADYEQYF. DNA of the CDR3: TGTGCCAGCAGCCTGACAGGGGCGGATTACGAGCAGTACTTC.

The chain links TRBV19 to TRBJ2-6; TRBD1 might be the D (6 bases). The ends were cut back, 5 bases at V and 4 bases at J, with 18 bases in the middle. This CDR3 is 17 amino acids long. Germline CDR1 LNHDA, CDR2 SQIVND (reference sequence). The CDR3 here is CASSRQQGSGGANVLTF. CDR3 DNA: TGTGCCAGTAGTCGCCAACAGGGCTCGGGGGGGGCCAACGTCCTGACTTTC. Combining the CDR3 with reference TRBV19 and TRBJ2-6 gives the whole variable domain DGGITQSPKYLFRKEGQNVTLSCEQNLNHDAMYWYRQDPGQGLRLIYYSQIVNDFQKGDIAEGYSVSREKKESFPLTVTSAQKNPTAFYLCASSRQQGSGGANVLTFGAGSRLTVL.

V gene TRBV19 combines with J gene TRBJ2-2; TRBD1 matches at 7 bases. This CDR3 has 15 residues. The ends lost 7 bases at V and 3 bases at J; junction bases unmatched: 8. Germline V gene lookup returns CDR1 LNHDA and CDR2 SQIVND (reference sequence). This CDR3 reads CASTRQGSDTGELFF. The CDR3 DNA sequence: TGTGCCAGTACGCGACAGGGTTCGGACACCGGGGAGCTGTTTTTT.

This CDR3 reads CAIRDLTGELFF. DNA for the CDR3: TGTGCCATCAGAGACCTCACCGGGGAGCTGTTTTTT. This chain joins TRBV10-3 and TRBJ2-2; no clear D gene. The CDR3 runs 12 residues. Trimming took off 6 bases at V and 4 bases at J, with 6 bases between the two ends. Germline V gene lookup returns CDR1 ENHRY and CDR2 SYGVKD.

The genes are TRBV21-1 and TRBJ2-1; no DNA check was done on the table's D call, TRBD1. TRBV21-1 is a pseudogene. There are 15 residues in the CDR3. The CDR3, as DNA: TGTGCCAGCAGCATCGGGGCAGGGGCGGGCAATGAGCAGTTCTTC. Its protein is CASSIGAGAGNEQFF.

The V gene is TRBV18, the J gene TRBJ2-3, with D perhaps matching TRBD1 (6 bases). The germline CDR1 and CDR2 sequences are KGHSH and LQKENI. V shed 6 bases and J shed 2 bases, with 9 bases lying between them. The CDR3 has 13 residues. The DNA for the CDR3 is TGTGCCAGCTCTGGACAGAACACAGATACGCAGTATTTT. Encoded protein: CASSGQNTDTQYF.

A remark on this clone: The likely explanation is a read error, given a far larger clone one base away. The chain is built from TRBV6-6 and TRBJ1-6; D unresolved. This CDR3 region has 14 residues. Germline CDR1 MNHNY, CDR2 SVGAGI (reference sequence). The V and J ends lost 5 bases and 9 bases respectively, with 14 bases between them. The CDR3 coding sequence is TGTGCCAGCAGTCACGAGGCAGGCGGTTCACCCCTCCACTTT. Residues: CASSHEAGGSPLHF.

The rearrangement uses TRBV5-8 and TRBJ2-1, with D possibly matching TRBD1 (5 bases). This CDR3 is built from 15 residues. Germline V CDR1 and CDR2: SGHTS, YDEGEE. V was shortened by 7 bases and J by 0 bases, with 14 bases between the two germline ends. The DNA for the CDR3 is TGTGCCAGCTCCCAGGGTTTGGTCTCCTACAATGAGCAGTTCTTC. The encoded protein is CASSQGLVSYNEQFF.

The chain uses TRBV5-4 and TRBJ2-5; 7 bases are a match to TRBD1. This CDR3 spans 14 amino acids. With V trimmed by 0 bases and J by 4 bases, 3 bases remained unmatched. The germline gives CDR1 SGHNT, CDR2 YYREEE (reference sequence). Here the CDR3 DNA reads TGTGCCAGCAGCTTGGGCCAGGGGGTAGAGACCCAGTACTTC. Protein sequence: CASSLGQGVETQYF.

The chain recombines TRBV28 with TRBJ2-3; TRBD1 matches 9 bases. This CDR3 has 16 residues. CDR1 MDHEN and CDR2 SYDVKM come from the germline V gene. Trimming removed 5 bases from V and 2 bases from J; junction bases left unmatched: 8. The CDR3 protein is CASSRRTGAYTDTQYF. CDR3 DNA: TGTGCCAGCAGTCGAAGGACAGGGGCCTACACAGATACGCAGTATTTT.

This chain links TRBV9 with TRBJ2-3, with D perhaps matching TRBD2 (6 bases). Per germline, CDR1 SGDLS and CDR2 YYNGEE. This CDR3 is built from 17 residues. Between the trimmed V and J ends, which lost 0 bases and 0 bases, there was a span of 14 bases. The CDR3 protein is CASSVGTGTASTDTQYF. CDR3 sequence (DNA): TGTGCCAGCAGCGTAGGAACCGGGACTGCGAGCACAGATACGCAGTATTTT.